This record looks at one T cell receptor beta chain sequence and its context. Its antigen is unknown. These data belong to a study of early stage breast cancer tumors. At the level of the study: Of 15 to 20 invasive breast tumors, around 13 were hormone receptor-positive, HER2-negative. Study-level findings and limits: In most of the 16 patients, blood comparison separated tumor from normal breast. Bulk DNA sequencing of unsorted cells missed chain pairing and markers. Enriched TCRB sequences shared across patients were mostly commonly generated sequences.

This table comes from immunoSEQ multiplex PCR, and its TCRdb copy is limited to in-frame clones, with some not included. The data contain about 53,000 clones, 75% to 95% of them seen just once; the ten biggest clones take up 4% to 5.5%. This clonotype was sampled from a person aged 65 to 85 with breast cancer. Sequencing input: blood.

DNA for the CDR3: TGTGCCGGCCCCCAACCTCGGCGGTTTCAAGAGACCCAGTACTTC. Encoded protein: CAGPQPRRFQETQYF. The chain has TRBV21-1 and TRBJ2-5; TRBD2, as called in the table, went unchecked against the DNA. TRBV21-1 is given as a pseudogene. The CDR3 is 15 amino acids.